The text below deals with one TCR beta chain. The data were obtained in a study of cytomegalovirus exposure and HLA in healthy donors. CDR3 length: 15 amino acids. Germline V CDR1 and CDR2: SGHNT, YENEEA. Trimming removed 4 bases from V and 7 bases from J; junction bases left unmatched: 6. In the PCR, 60 Vbeta and 13 Jbeta primers were used. Clones were sequenced by immunoSEQ multiplex PCR, and TCRdb holds only the in-frame ones, with some missing. The data show approximately 130,000 clones, with more than 65% seen just once and more than 1.4% held by the top ten. The chain couples TRBV11-3 to TRBJ2-2; 10 nucleotides align to TRBD1. This sequence was found in a woman under 30 in good health and CMV-seronegative. Specimen: PBMCs. The CDR3 DNA reads as TGTGCCAGCAGCTCCGGGACAGGGGAGGACGGGGAGCTGTTTTTT. This gives the protein CASSSGTGEDGELFF.